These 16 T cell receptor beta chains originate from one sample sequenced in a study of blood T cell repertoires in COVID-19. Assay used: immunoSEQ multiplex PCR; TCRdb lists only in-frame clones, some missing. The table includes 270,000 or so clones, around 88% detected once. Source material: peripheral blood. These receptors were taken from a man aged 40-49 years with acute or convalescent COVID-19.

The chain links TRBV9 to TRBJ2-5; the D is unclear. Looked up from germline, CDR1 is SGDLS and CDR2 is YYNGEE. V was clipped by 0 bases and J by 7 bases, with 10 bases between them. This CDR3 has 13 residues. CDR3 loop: CASSVELVGTQYF. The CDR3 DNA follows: TGTGCCAGCAGCGTAGAATTAGTCGGGACCCAGTACTTC.

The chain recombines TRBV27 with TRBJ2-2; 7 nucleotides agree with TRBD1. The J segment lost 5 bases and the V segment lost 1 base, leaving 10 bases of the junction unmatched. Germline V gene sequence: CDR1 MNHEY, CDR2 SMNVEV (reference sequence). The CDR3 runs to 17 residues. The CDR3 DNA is TGTGCCAGCAGTTTATTTTCCCGTGGCAGGGGGACCGGGGAGCTGTTTTTT. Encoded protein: CASSLFSRGRGTGELFF.

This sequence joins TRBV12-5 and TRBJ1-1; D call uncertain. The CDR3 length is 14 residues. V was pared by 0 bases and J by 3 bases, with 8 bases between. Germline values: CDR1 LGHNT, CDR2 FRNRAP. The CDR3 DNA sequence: TGTGCTAGTGGTTTGGTACCGGGAGACACTGAAGCTTTCTTT. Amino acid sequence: CASGLVPGDTEAFF.

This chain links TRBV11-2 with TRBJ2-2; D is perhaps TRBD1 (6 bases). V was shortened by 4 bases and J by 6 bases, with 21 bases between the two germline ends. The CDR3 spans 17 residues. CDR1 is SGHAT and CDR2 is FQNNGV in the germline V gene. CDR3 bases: TGTGCCAGCAGCTCCTCGGTACAGGGCCCCCAGCCCGGGGAGCTGTTTTTT. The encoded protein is CASSSSVQGPQPGELFF. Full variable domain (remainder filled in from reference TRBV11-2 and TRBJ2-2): EAGVAQSPRYKIIEKRQSVAFWCNPISGHATLYWYQQILGQGPKLLIQFQNNGVVDDSQLPKDRFSAERLKGVDSTLKIQPAKLEDSAVYLCASSSSVQGPQPGELFFGEGSRLTVL.

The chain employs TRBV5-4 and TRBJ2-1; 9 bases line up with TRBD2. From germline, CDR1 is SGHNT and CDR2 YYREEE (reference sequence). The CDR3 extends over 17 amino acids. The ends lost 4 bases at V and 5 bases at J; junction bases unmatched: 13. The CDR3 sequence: CASSLSSSSGKNNEQFF. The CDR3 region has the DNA TGTGCCAGCAGCCTATCCTCGTCTAGCGGGAAAAACAATGAGCAGTTCTTC.

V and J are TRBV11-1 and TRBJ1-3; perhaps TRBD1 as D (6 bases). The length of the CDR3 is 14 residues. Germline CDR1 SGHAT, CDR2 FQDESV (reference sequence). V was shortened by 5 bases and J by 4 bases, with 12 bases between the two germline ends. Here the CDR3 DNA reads TGTGCCAGCAGCGCAGGGGTTTCAGGAAACACCATATATTTT. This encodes CASSAGVSGNTIYF.

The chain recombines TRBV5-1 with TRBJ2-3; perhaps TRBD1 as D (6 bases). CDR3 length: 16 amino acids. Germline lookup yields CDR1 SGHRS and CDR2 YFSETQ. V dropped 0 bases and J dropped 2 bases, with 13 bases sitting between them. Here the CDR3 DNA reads TGCGCCAGCAGCTTGGTACAGGGTTCGACCACAGATACGCAGTATTTT. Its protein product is CASSLVQGSTTDTQYF.

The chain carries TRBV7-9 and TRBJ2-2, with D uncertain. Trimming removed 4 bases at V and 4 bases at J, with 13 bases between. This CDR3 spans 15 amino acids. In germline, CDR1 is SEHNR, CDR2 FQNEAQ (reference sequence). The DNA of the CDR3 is TGTGCCAGCAGCTCAATTGCTAGTAGCACCGGGGAGCTGTTTTTT. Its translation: CASSSIASSTGELFF.

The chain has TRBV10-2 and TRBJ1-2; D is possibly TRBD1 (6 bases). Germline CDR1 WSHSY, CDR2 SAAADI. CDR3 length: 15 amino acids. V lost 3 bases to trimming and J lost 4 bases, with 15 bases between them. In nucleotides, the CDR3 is TGCGCCAGCAGTGACGAACGGACAGCCCGCTATGGCTACACCTTC. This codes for CASSDERTARYGYTF.

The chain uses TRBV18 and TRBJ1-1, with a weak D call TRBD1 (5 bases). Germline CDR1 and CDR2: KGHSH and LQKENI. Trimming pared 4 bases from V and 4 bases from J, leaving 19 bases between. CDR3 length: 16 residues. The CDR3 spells CASSQEVGGVGTEAFF. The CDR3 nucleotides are TGTGCCAGCTCACAGGAGGTCGGGGGGGTTGGCACTGAAGCTTTCTTT.

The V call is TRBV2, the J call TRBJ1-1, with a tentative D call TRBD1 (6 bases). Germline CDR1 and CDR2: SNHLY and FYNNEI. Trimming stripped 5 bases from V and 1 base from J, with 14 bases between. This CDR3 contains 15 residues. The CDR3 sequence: CASSPFTGRNTEAFF. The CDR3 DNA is TGTGCCAGCAGTCCCTTCACAGGGAGGAACACTGAAGCTTTCTTT.

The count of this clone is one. CDR3 DNA sequence: TGTGCCAGCAGCTTAGCAGGAGTAGCGGGGGGTGATGAGCAGTTCTTC. This codes for CASSLAGVAGGDEQFF. The chain joins TRBV7-8 to TRBJ2-1; TRBD2 aligns across 10 bases. The CDR3 runs 16 residues. With V trimmed by 0 bases and J by 8 bases, 7 bases remained unmatched. Germline lookup yields CDR1 SGHVS and CDR2 FQNEAQ.

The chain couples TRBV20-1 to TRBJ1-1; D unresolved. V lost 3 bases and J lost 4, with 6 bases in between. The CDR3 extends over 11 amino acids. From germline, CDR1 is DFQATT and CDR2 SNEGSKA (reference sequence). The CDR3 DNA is TGCAGTGCTAGTCGGGTCACTGAAGCTTTCTTT. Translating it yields CSASRVTEAFF.

The CDR3 region is CASSQERGEQYF. CDR3 bases: TGTGCCAGCAGCCAAGAGCGTGGCGAGCAGTACTTC. The chain employs TRBV3-1 (or the pseudogene TRBV3-2) and TRBJ2-7; D remains unclear. From germline, CDR1 is LGHDT and CDR2 YNNKEL (reference sequence). The CDR3 sequence is 12 residues long. Trimming took 0 bases from V and 6 from J, leaving 6 bases between them.

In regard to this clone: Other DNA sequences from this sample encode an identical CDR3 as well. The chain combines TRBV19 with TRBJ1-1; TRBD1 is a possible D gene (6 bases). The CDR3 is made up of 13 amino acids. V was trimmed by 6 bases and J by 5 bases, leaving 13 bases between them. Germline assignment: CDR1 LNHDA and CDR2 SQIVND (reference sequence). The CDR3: CASSLGRGTEAFF. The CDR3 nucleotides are TGTGCCAGTAGCTTGGGGAGGGGGACTGAAGCTTTCTTT.

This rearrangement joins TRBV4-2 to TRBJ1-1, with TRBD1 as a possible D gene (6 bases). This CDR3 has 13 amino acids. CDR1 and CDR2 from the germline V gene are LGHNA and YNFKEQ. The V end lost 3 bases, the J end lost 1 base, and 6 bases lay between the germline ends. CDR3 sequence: CASSQGQNTEAFF. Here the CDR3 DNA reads TGTGCCAGCAGCCAGGGACAGAACACTGAAGCTTTCTTT.